This T cell receptor (beta chain) appears in the sequencing data of a study of T cell responses to AZD1222 COVID-19 vaccine. Overall study findings and caveats: The study found Spike-specific TCR breadth and depth rose after two AZD1222 doses.

CDR3 size: 16 residues. V lost 2 bases and J 3 bases, leaving 13 bases between the germline ends. The V gene's germline CDR1 is KGHSH and CDR2 LQKENI. Assay used: immunoSEQ multiplex PCR; TCRdb lists only in-frame clones, some missing. The data hold some 150,000 clones, with 85% observed a single time. With regard to this clone: Its antigen is currently unknown.

The TCR sequence derives from an adult who received the MenACWY meningococcal vaccine as a control. The chain couples TRBV18 to TRBJ2-2, with D perhaps being TRBD1 or TRBD2 (5 bases each). This sample comprised peripheral blood, obtained 28 days after the second dose of the MenACWY control vaccine. The CDR3 DNA reads TGTGCCAGCTCACCAGTCGGGGCCCGCCACACCGGGGAGCTGTTTTTT. Its protein product is CASSPVGARHTGELFF.